The present TCR beta chain was sequenced within a study of cytomegalovirus exposure and HLA in healthy donors (dated by TCRdb to the late 2010s). With regard to the full study: In an earlier analysis of 550 to 750 of the donors, less than 350 Gb of sequence data and 100 million or so unique TCR beta sequences from about 179 million T cells were reported. Donor age, sex, ethnicity and CMV serostatus were collected together with the repertoire data. Roughly 5 DR-DQ haplotypes were handled as single units for association and clustering, since linkage in the cohort was strong. A separate validation cohort of roughly 130 different subjects was used in addition to the roughly 670-subject first cohort. Among 398 genotyped donors of the cohort, an average of approximately 230,000 unique TCR beta nucleotide sequences were sequenced per donor, 15% to 20% of them non-productive. A later genetic analysis used genome-wide SNP genotypes for about 60% of the roughly 700 donors, treating that subset as a discovery cohort. The aim of the study was to test whether cataloging public T cell receptors could identify signatures of past pathogen exposure. The study used immunosequencing to profile the T cell repertoires of approximately 690 subjects and linked those repertoires to cytomegalovirus serostatus. The later analysis used no new phenotypic data to find candidate immune exposures, relying instead on TCR beta sequences and their occurrence across donors. The number of typed donors differed by locus: about 620-640 for A, B, C, DRB1 and DQB1; approximately 520 for DQA1; around 580 for DPA1; and around 470 for DPB1. The study combined high-throughput TCR immunosequencing, statistical association of individual TCRs with disease status, and machine learning to predict cytomegalovirus infection status. An early release covering over 500 HLA-typed donors comprised 300 to 350 gigabases of sequencing data and roughly 86 million unique TCR sequences. Class I and class II HLA loci were covered by the typing at four-digit resolution. Every repertoire in the discovery cohort had been generated on one and the same sequencing platform. A later analysis re-examined previously published TCR beta repertoires from 610 or so donors and added high-resolution HLA genotyping to investigate patterns of TCR occurrence. In an earlier analysis of 500 to 650 of the donors, high-throughput TCR beta sequencing was used to judge whether each TCR beta V gene segment behaved as functional or pseudogenic. Of the roughly 390 genotyped donors, 65% to 90% were placed in the genetic ancestry cluster associated with self-reported Caucasian donors. Here is what the overall study found, with its caveats: A later analysis found that TCR association rates varied across HLA loci, with DRB1 alleles showing the most associated TCRs and HLA-C alleles the fewest. A further reported finding was that TCR beta sequences accurately predicted the HLA-A and HLA-B alleles for most subjects in the first cohort. About 17 rarely observed V segments, including chromosome 9 orphons, were excluded from the earlier analysis of approximately 500 of the donors because counts were too low. In an earlier analysis of approximately 590 of the donors, most TCR beta V segments appeared in productive rearrangements about 90% or about 30% of the time, broadly matching IMGT annotations. The presence/absence analyses assumed that sequencing depth was roughly uniform across donors, and that assumption may not be true. This cohort had only TCR beta chains sequenced, and the lack of alpha or paired-chain data limited which features could be detected. In a later genetic analysis, fewer N-insertions in productive TCRs were reported among donors in an Asian-associated ancestry cluster than the roughly 640-donor mean. According to a later analysis, most CMV-associated TCR beta chains appeared to be HLA-restricted, and the HLA associations seemed to be driven largely by CMV exposure. In both the original and validation cohorts, the classifier was reported to diagnose cytomegalovirus status with high specificity and sensitivity. Correlated functional status among segregating V segments might be attributable to linkage disequilibrium, but an unknown experimental factor could not be ruled out. Because HLA typing was missing for some donors at each locus, association tests included only the typed subset. According to the authors, the approach could potentially be generalized to other disease states and immunological phenotypes. Compared with equally common non-associated chains, HLA-associated TCR beta chains in a later analysis were more clonally expanded and had lower generation probabilities. A total of 164 TCR beta chains were listed by the study as associated with cytomegalovirus. The only immune exposure information available for the cohort was CMV serostatus. In vitro tests confirmed that three of the cytomegalovirus-associated TCR beta chains recognize cytomegalovirus antigens. A cluster of highly shared sequence variants was judged likely to be a technical artifact of the sequencing pipeline. In a later genetic analysis, a missense DCLRE1C variant was associated with V-gene and J-gene trimming of TCR beta chains, and the association was replicated in an independent cohort. Across donors, most TCR sequences were observed very rarely, whereas some public TCRs were present in many individuals. The 87-base-pair reads could not distinguish some IMGT-functional V segments, including TRBV6-2 and TRBV6-3, so those segments were excluded. In a later analysis, some 18,000 TCR beta sequences were associated with specific HLA alleles at a false discovery rate of 0.05. Assigning TCR associations to individual alleles was difficult when HLA alleles, especially DR and DQ, strongly co-occurred. According to a later analysis, parvovirus B19, influenza, CMV and Epstein-Barr virus appeared linked to several top co-occurrence clusters.

Here V drops 4 bases and J drops 7 bases, and the junction holds 7 bases not matched to any gene. The CDR3 holds 14 amino acids from the cysteine to the phenylalanine. The sequence is cut down to CDR3 DNA, 42 bases in frame from base 1. Reading the germline V gene gives CDR1 SGHRS and CDR2 YFSETQ. Turning to this clone: Its antigen is unknown. No per-base quality is available; no much larger clone lies one base away.

The cohort was made up of around 720 healthy bone marrow donors. At the time of sampling, every cohort member was nominally healthy, though immune exposures that went unrecorded were likely present. The donor was CMV seronegative and was included in the group of about 350 seronegative cohort members. A peripheral blood sample was collected from each donor, and TCR beta sequencing was performed on peripheral blood mononuclear cells. The Qiagen DNeasy Blood Extraction Kit was used to extract genomic DNA from the blood cell samples. The method was the immunoSEQ multiplex PCR assay. For the multiplex PCR, a mixture combining 60 forward primers for TCR Vbeta segments and 13 reverse primers for TCR Jbeta segments was used. Amplification of the CDR3 region of rearranged TCR beta genes was performed with a multiplex PCR assay on genomic DNA. Amplified TCR beta libraries were sequenced as 87-base-pair reads on the Illumina HiSeq System. Per the original workflow: In a later analysis, around 80 million unique TCR beta chains were counted across the 500 to 850 repertoires, and around 10 million of these chains were shared by at least two donors. Raw reads were error-corrected and collapsed into unique sequences by a nearest-neighbor algorithm in which closely related sequences were merged to remove PCR and sequencing errors. To assign V, D and J gene segments, CDR3 sequences were aligned to IMGT reference sequences. For a sequence to be retained, a match of at least six nucleotides to both a V gene segment and a J gene segment was required. A rearrangement counted as productive if the CDR3 had no stop codons and remained in frame with V and J, and every other rearrangement counted as non-productive. CDR3 was defined according to IMGT convention as the region running from the second conserved V-encoded cysteine to the conserved J-encoded phenylalanine. The earlier analysis of 500 to 750 of the donors excluded any sequence lacking an unambiguous match to a single V gene segment. An earlier analysis of 587 of the donors classified V segments as functional when productive rearrangements were above 56.7% and as segregating when the standard deviation between donors was above 5%. To diagnose cytomegalovirus status from the catalog of TCR beta chain sequences, a statistical classification framework was built. V and J gene assignment, in a later analysis, came from comparing TCR nucleotide sequences with IMGT/GENE-DB human TR gene sequences. Using the TCRdist pipeline, a later analysis assigned CDR3 sequences along with most-parsimonious VDJ recombination scenarios. In a later analysis, every TCR beta chain was defined by the combination of its CDR3 amino acid sequence and its V-gene family, and reads without a unique V-gene family were dropped. In a later analysis, around 600 highly shared, low-generation-probability nucleotide sequences were removed to address suspected cross-contamination and a sequencing artifact. For each public chain, a later analysis derived a clonal expansion index from normalized ranks of inferred template counts within each repertoire. Generation probabilities in a later analysis came from a VDJ recombination model fitted to out-of-frame rearrangements, and those results were checked against IGoR. In a later analysis, hypergeometric tests were used to score TCR-TCR, TCR-HLA and TCR-CMV co-occurrence, with a repertoire-size bias correction applied to TCR pairs. A later analysis estimated false discovery rates by permuting HLA or CMV assignments 20 times. In a later analysis, co-occurring TCRs were grouped using DBSCAN, and TCRdist sequence similarity was added for clustering within HLA-allele-positive subsets. Repertoires with fewer than 30,000 or more than 120,000 public chains, plus five repertoires with anomalous nucleotide sharing, were excluded from co-occurrence clustering. TCRdb provides this immuneACCESS table in a form limited to in-frame rearrangements. Some clones are lacking; in checked studies, under half of them reflect an unresolved V gene, and why the rest are absent is not known. V, J and clone size reflect that table, while D and trimming were determined from the DNA. Within this sample are around 130,000 clones, with about 83% of them counted one time only. 1% to 1.5% of the sample rests with the top ten.

Sequenced: PBMCs. The rearrangement joined TRBV5-1 to TRBJ2-1; 8 bases in between match TRBD2. This receptor was obtained from a girl aged 2 to 9 in good health and CMV-seronegative. The nucleotide sequence is given as TGCGCCAGCAGCCCGGGTGGGACTAGAAATGAGCAGTTCTTC. It translates to CASSPGGTRNEQFF. Here the CDR3 is joined to the reference TRBV5-1 and TRBJ2-1 genes, and the full variable domain is: KAGVTQTPRYLIKTRGQQVTLSCSPISGHRSVSWYQQTPGQGLQFLFEYFSETQRNKGNFPGRFSGRQFSNSRSEMNVSTLELGDSALYLCASSPGGTRNEQFFGPGTRLTVL.